A selection of T cell receptor beta chains follows, all from one sample in a study of blood T cell repertoires in COVID-19. The table came from immunoSEQ multiplex PCR; TCRdb's copy has only in-frame clones and leaves some out. In the table there are about 180,000 clones, 80% to 90% of which are singletons. What was sequenced was PBMCs or T cells enriched from blood (not recorded which). These receptors were taken from a woman between 18 and 30 years old who had recovered from COVID-19. Both conserved end residues are part of each CDR3. D genes are given only for firm matches. Not all rows give a size; the values are once, few, many and, for expanded clones, a class.

TGTGCCAGCAGCTTACAGGGTGCCGGGGAGCTGTTTTTT | CASSLQGAGELFF | TRBJ2-2 | NA | TRBV7-2 | NA
TGTGCCAGCAGCGCAGTGGCAGGGGGCGGCTACACCTTC | CASSAVAGGGYTF | TRBJ1-2 | NA | TRBV5-5 | TRBD1
TGTGCCAGCAGTTACTCGACCGCAGGCACCGGGGAGCTGTTTTTT | CASSYSTAGTGELFF | TRBJ2-2 | NA | TRBV6-2/TRBV6-3 | NA
TGTGCCAGCATTTTCTCCGGGACACCGAACACTGAAGCTTTCTTT | CASIFSGTPNTEAFF | TRBJ1-1 | NA | TRBV6-2/TRBV6-3 | NA
TGTGCCATCAGTGCAGTCCGGGAAAGGGGGGAGCTGTTTTTT | CAISAVRERGELFF | TRBJ2-2 | NA | TRBV10-3 | NA
TGTGCCAGCAGCTTGGGGGAGGGGCGGCACACAGATACGCAGTATTTT | CASSLGEGRHTDTQYF | TRBJ2-3 | few | TRBV7-9 | TRBD2
TGTGCCAGCAGTTCCGGACAGGACGGCACCGGGGAGCTGTTTTTT | CASSSGQDGTGELFF | TRBJ2-2 | NA | TRBV6-5 | TRBD1
TGCGCCAGCAGCCAACCCCCCGGGGACACTGAAGCTTTCTTT | CASSQPPGDTEAFF | TRBJ1-1 | NA | TRBV4-1 | NA
TGTGCCAGCAGTCTCCTAGCGGGGGACTCCTACAATGAGCAGTTCTTC | CASSLLAGDSYNEQFF | TRBJ2-1 | NA | TRBV28 | TRBD2
TGTGCCAGCAGACAAGCAGGGACAGGGCCGGATGAAAAACTGTTTTTT | CASRQAGTGPDEKLFF | TRBJ1-4 | NA | TRBV28 | TRBD1
TGTGCCAGCAGATCCCCTTGGGGGCAGGGCACTGAAGCTTTCTTT | CASRSPWGQGTEAFF | TRBJ1-1 | NA | TRBV6-5 | NA
TGTGCCAGCAGCTACCCCAGATTCACAGATACGCAGTATTTT | CASSYPRFTDTQYF | TRBJ2-3 | NA | TRBV6-6 | NA
TGTGCCAGCAGCTCGCAGACAGGCTTGAACACTGAAGCTTTCTTT | CASSSQTGLNTEAFF | TRBJ1-1 | once | TRBV7-9 | NA
TGTGCCAGCAGCCAGGGACAGGCGGGAAATTCACCCCTCCACTTT | CASSQGQAGNSPLHF | TRBJ1-6 | NA | TRBV3-1/TRBV3-2 | TRBD1
TGCGCCAGCAGCTTGGACGACACAAACACTGAAGCTTTCTTT | CASSLDDTNTEAFF | TRBJ1-1 | NA | TRBV5-1 | NA
TGCGCCAGCAGCTGGGACAGGGGAGATCAGCCCCAGCATTTT | CASSWDRGDQPQHF | TRBJ1-5 | NA | TRBV10-2 | TRBD1
TGCGCCAGCAGCTCAAGACTAGCGGGAGGTTGGGAGACCCAGTACTTC | CASSSRLAGGWETQYF | TRBJ2-5 | NA | TRBV5-1 | TRBD2
TGTGCCAGCAGCCAAGGCCCGAGGGGGCGACTAGCCAAAAACATTCAGTACTTC | CASSQGPRGRLAKNIQYF | TRBJ2-4 | NA | TRBV3-1/TRBV3-2 | TRBD1
TGCGCCAGCGGCAAGGACAGGGGGCGTTCCTACGAGCAGTACTTC | CASGKDRGRSYEQYF | TRBJ2-7 | NA | TRBV5-1 | TRBD1
TGTGCCAGCAGTGTCGGACAGGCCCAAGAGACCCAGTACTTC | CASSVGQAQETQYF | TRBJ2-5 | NA | TRBV2 | TRBD1
TGTGCCAGCAGCCCCGACAGATACGAGCAGTACTTC | CASSPDRYEQYF | TRBJ2-7 | NA | TRBV6-2/TRBV6-3 | NA
TGTGCCAGCAGCCGACAGGAGAATGAAAAACTGTTTTTT | CASSRQENEKLFF | TRBJ1-4 | NA | TRBV6-5 | NA
TGCGCCAGCAGCTTGCCTAGCGACTCCTACGAGCAGTACTTC | CASSLPSDSYEQYF | TRBJ2-7 | few | TRBV5-1 | NA
TGCAGCGTTGGGGAGGGCCTGGGTAATGAGCAGTTCTTC | CSVGEGLGNEQFF | TRBJ2-1 | NA | TRBV29-1 | TRBD2
TGTGCCAGCAGGGTAACAGGGGCTTCAACCTACGAGCAGTACTTC | CASRVTGASTYEQYF | TRBJ2-7 | NA | TRBV6-5 | TRBD1
TGTGCCAGCAGTTTCTCTGCAGGGGCTGGCTACACCTTC | CASSFSAGAGYTF | TRBJ1-2 | NA | TRBV27 | NA
TGTGCCAGCAGCCCCCTGCGGACAGCCCCCTACGAGCAGTACTTC | CASSPLRTAPYEQYF | TRBJ2-7 | NA | TRBV3-1/TRBV3-2 | NA
TGTGCCAGCAGCTCCGGACAGGGGGACAATTCACCCCTCCACTTT | CASSSGQGDNSPLHF | TRBJ1-6 | few | TRBV7-6 | TRBD1
TGTGCCAGCAGCGCAACCCAGACAGGGAACTATGGCTACACCTTC | CASSATQTGNYGYTF | TRBJ1-2 | few | TRBV9 | TRBD1
TGTGCCAGCTCATTGGAAACGGGATCTGTTTCCTACGAGCAGTACTTC | CASSLETGSVSYEQYF | TRBJ2-7 | few | TRBV18 | NA
TGTGCCAGCAGCTTAGCTTCGGGACACCTAGCTTTCTTT | CASSLASGHLAFF | TRBJ1-1 | NA | TRBV11-2 | NA
TGCGCCAGCAGCCGAATGATTGGGAGGGGAACAGATACGCAGTATTTT | CASSRMIGRGTDTQYF | TRBJ2-3 | NA | TRBV4-3 | TRBD2
TGTGCCAGCAGCGTGGACTTGAACACCGGGGAGCTGTTTTTT | CASSVDLNTGELFF | TRBJ2-2 | NA | TRBV7-3 | NA
TGTGCCAGCAGTTTTTCGACAGGGGTAGCTTTCTTT | CASSFSTGVAFF | TRBJ1-1 | NA | TRBV12-3/TRBV12-4 | TRBD1
TGCACCAGTCCAGCGGGAGTGTCGTACAATGAGCAGTTCTTC | CTSPAGVSYNEQFF | TRBJ2-1 | NA | TRBV1 | NA
TGTGCCAGTAGGCGGGACTACGGCTACACCTTC | CASRRDYGYTF | TRBJ1-2 | once | TRBV19 | NA
TGTGCCAGCAGCGTTCGGTGGAACACTGAAGCTTTCTTT | CASSVRWNTEAFF | TRBJ1-1 | NA | TRBV9 | NA
TGTGCCAGCAGCTTAGGAACCGGGACAGTACTCTACGAGCAGTACTTC | CASSLGTGTVLYEQYF | TRBJ2-7 | NA | TRBV7-6 | TRBD1
TGTGCCAGCAGTGATGGAGGGAACTATTCACCCCTCCACTTT | CASSDGGNYSPLHF | TRBJ1-6 | NA | TRBV6-1 | NA
TGCGCCAGCAGCTTGGCATTAGCGGGGGCAAGCCAAGAGACCCAGTACTTC | CASSLALAGASQETQYF | TRBJ2-5 | NA | TRBV5-1 | TRBD2
TGCGCCAGCAGCCAAGAAAGTGGGCAGGGCAGAGTGGGTCTAATGAACACTGAAGCTTTCTTT | CASSQESGQGRVGLMNTEAFF | TRBJ1-1 | once | TRBV4-1 | NA
TGTGCCAGCAGTTTGTTGCAAATCGGGGGTAGACAGCCCCAGCATTTT | CASSLLQIGGRQPQHF | TRBJ1-5 | once | TRBV28 | NA